This entry lists 20 T cell receptor beta chains sequenced from one sample in a study of blood T cell repertoires in COVID-19 (TCRdb year 2020). Receptor libraries were prepared by the immunoSEQ multiplex PCR assay. The source is immuneACCESS, and TCRdb retained only in-frame sequences with V and J called. Part of the clones is not carried over; for the studies checked, unresolved V genes explain less than half of this, and the remainder is unexplained. This sample is represented by 200,000 to 300,000 clones; 84% of them were singletons. Under 5% of the sample is taken by the ten largest. The material sequenced was peripheral blood. The receptors were sampled from a man in his forties or fifties with acute or convalescent COVID-19.

This clone was counted a single time. The chain has TRBV6-5 and TRBJ1-5; the match to TRBD1 covers 7 bases. This CDR3 is 14 amino acids long. The junction had 7 bases not matched to a gene; V was cut back by 5 bases and J by 6 bases. Germline V gives CDR1 MNHEY, CDR2 SVGAGI. The CDR3 here is CASSPTGVGQPQHF. CDR3 sequence (DNA): TGTGCCAGCAGTCCCACAGGGGTTGGTCAGCCCCAGCATTTT.

V and J are TRBV4-1 and TRBJ1-2; D gene unclear. The ends were cut back, 0 bases at V and 5 bases at J, with 7 bases in the middle. Germline loops: CDR1 MGHRA, CDR2 YSYEKL. CDR3 size: 13 residues. The CDR3 sequence: CASSQDWQYGYTF. In DNA form, the CDR3 reads TGCGCCAGCAGCCAAGATTGGCAGTATGGCTACACCTTC.

This chain joins TRBV6-5 and TRBJ1-1, with D possibly being TRBD1 (5 bases). The ends were cut back, 3 bases at V and 2 bases at J, with 10 bases in the middle. Germline CDR1 and CDR2: MNHEY and SVGAGI. The CDR3 loop spans 14 amino acids. The CDR3 sequence: CASSYRGVNTEAFF. The CDR3 nucleotides are TGTGCCAGCAGTTATCGGGGGGTTAACACTGAAGCTTTCTTT.

The CDR3 here is CASRLWRRGYNSPLHF. In DNA form, the CDR3 reads TGTGCCAGCAGATTGTGGAGGAGAGGATATAATTCACCCCTCCACTTT. The V and J genes are TRBV5-6 and TRBJ1-6, with D unclear. Germline V CDR1 and CDR2: SGHDT, YYEEEE. Trimming took 5 bases from V and 4 from J, leaving 16 bases between them. CDR3 length equals 16 residues.

The V and J genes are TRBV7-8 and TRBJ2-7; maybe TRBD2 (7 bases). With 1 base removed from V and 2 bases from J, the gap between germline ends came to 15 bases. The germline CDR1 and CDR2 sequences are SGHVS and FQNEAQ. The CDR3 has 16 amino acids. The CDR3 here is CASSLGRGLMAYEQYF. The CDR3 nucleotides are TGTGCCAGCAGCTTAGGGCGGGGGCTAATGGCCTACGAGCAGTACTTC.

The rearrangement links TRBV7-9 to TRBJ1-2; unclear D gene. The CDR3 is 13 amino acids. Germline CDR1 and CDR2: SEHNR and FQNEAQ (reference sequence). V lost 1 base and J 12 bases, leaving 15 bases between the germline ends. The CDR3 spells CASSLGPSPGDTF. CDR3 DNA sequence: TGTGCCAGCAGCTTAGGACCGAGCCCCGGGGACACCTTC.

This chain uses TRBV10-3 with TRBJ2-5; TRBD1 aligns across 11 bases. Trimming took 11 bases from V and 5 from J; bases not matched to a gene: 4. This CDR3 has 12 residues. From germline, CDR1 is ENHRY and CDR2 SYGVKD. In DNA form, the CDR3 reads TGTGCCGTCGGACAGGGGGCTGAGACCCAGTACTTC. It encodes CAVGQGAETQYF.

The chain employs TRBV7-3 and TRBJ2-2; a weak D match, TRBD2 (5 bases). The CDR3 covers 13 residues. Germline assignment: CDR1 SGHTA and CDR2 FQGTGA. The ends were cut back, 7 bases at V and 6 bases at J, with 12 bases in the middle. This CDR3 reads CASKFRGPGELFF. As DNA, the CDR3 is TGTGCCAGCAAGTTTCGGGGTCCCGGGGAGCTGTTTTTT.

The V gene is TRBV5-1, the J gene TRBJ1-1, with D uncertain. V dropped 0 bases and J dropped 1 base, with 10 bases sitting between them. Germline V lookup: CDR1 SGHRS, CDR2 YFSETQ. This CDR3 is 15 amino acids long. As DNA, the CDR3 is TGCGCCAGCAGCTTGGCGGCACCGGGGAACACTGAAGCTTTCTTT. Protein sequence: CASSLAAPGNTEAFF.

CDR3 bases: TGTGCCAGCAGGGTTGGGTTAGCGGGAAGTTACGAGCAGTACTTC. This encodes CASRVGLAGSYEQYF. The V gene is TRBV28, the J gene TRBJ2-7; 8 bases are a match to TRBD2. The CDR3 spans 15 residues. Germline CDR1 and CDR2: MDHEN and SYDVKM. With 6 bases clipped from V and 4 bases from J, the junction kept 11 bases outside the gene matches.

The chain uses TRBV30 and TRBJ1-1; 7 bases agree with TRBD1. The V gene end was trimmed by 2 bases and the J gene end by 0 bases; junction bases not matched to a gene: 3. CDR3 length: 14 residues. Germline CDR1 is GTSNPN and CDR2 is SVGIG (reference sequence). The CDR3 DNA sequence: TGTGCCTGGAGTAACAGGGGAGTGAACACTGAAGCTTTCTTT. Translating it yields CAWSNRGVNTEAFF.

This clone appeared a single time. This sequence joins TRBV6-5 and TRBJ2-5; a possible D gene is TRBD1 (6 bases). V was pared by 6 bases and J by 2 bases, with 16 bases between. The CDR3 is 15 residues long. Germline CDR1 MNHEY, CDR2 SVGAGI. In DNA, the CDR3 is TGTGCCAGCAGACCACAGGGCATGTATCAAGAGACCCAGTACTTC. Amino acids: CASRPQGMYQETQYF.

The chain links TRBV6-2 or TRBV6-3 to TRBJ1-1; D uncertain. Looked up from germline, CDR1 is MNHEY and CDR2 is SVGEGT. V was pared by 5 bases and J by 3 bases, with 7 bases between. The CDR3 runs to 12 residues. The CDR3 spells CASSLPYTEAFF. DNA for the CDR3: TGTGCCAGCAGTCTTCCTTACACTGAAGCTTTCTTT.

The table lists this clone with a few counts. The rearrangement links TRBV5-1 to TRBJ2-1; D unresolved. The germline V gene encodes CDR1 SGHRS and CDR2 YFSETQ. The CDR3 has 14 residues. V lost 1 base to trimming and J lost 2 bases, with 7 bases between them. The CDR3 sequence: CASSLSQTYNEQFF. CDR3 nucleotides: TGCGCCAGCAGCTTGTCGCAGACCTACAATGAGCAGTTCTTC.

The rearrangement joins TRBV5-5 to TRBJ2-5, with D possibly TRBD1 on 5 matching bases. The CDR3 is 13 residues long. Trimming removed 4 bases at V and 5 bases at J, with 12 bases between. Germline-derived CDR1 and CDR2 are SGHKS and YYEKEE (reference sequence). CDR3 loop: CASSLTGLETQYF. In nucleotides, the CDR3 is TGTGCCAGCAGCCTAACAGGTTTGGAGACCCAGTACTTC.

The rearrangement joins TRBV4-2 to TRBJ1-2; D not certain. Trimming took 0 bases from V and 5 from J, leaving 13 bases between them. This CDR3 is built from 15 residues. Germline assignment: CDR1 LGHNA and CDR2 YNFKEQ. CDR3 nucleotide sequence: TGTGCCAGCAGCCAAGAGATTATGGGAGTTTATGGCTACACCTTC. Amino acid sequence: CASSQEIMGVYGYTF.

V is TRBV10-3 and J is TRBJ1-5; perhaps TRBD1 as D (6 bases). The ends were cut back, 6 bases at V and 6 bases at J, with 15 bases in the middle. There are 14 residues in the CDR3. Germline assignment: CDR1 ENHRY and CDR2 SYGVKD. CDR3 sequence (DNA): TGTGCCATCAGCTCAGGGGAGGGGAGTCAGCCCCAGCATTTT. As protein: CAISSGEGSQPQHF.

The chain couples TRBV12-3 or TRBV12-4 to TRBJ1-2; tentative D call: TRBD1 (5 bases). V shed 6 bases and J shed 8 bases, with 16 bases lying between them. CDR3 length: 13 amino acids. The CDR3 bases are TGTGCCAGCAGCCTAGGGGCCGGTCGGGGCTACACCTTC. This codes for CASSLGAGRGYTF.

This chain connects TRBV29-1 to TRBJ1-1; possible D gene TRBD1, 6 bases. Trimming removed 0 bases at V and 3 bases at J, with 11 bases between. This CDR3 is 14 amino acids long. From germline, CDR1 is SQVTM and CDR2 ANQGSEA. The CDR3 DNA is TGCAGCGTTGAAGATCGTCAGGGGTACACTGAAGCTTTCTTT. It yields the protein CSVEDRQGYTEAFF.

The J gene is TRBJ2-7, the V gene TRBV28, with TRBD1 matching 9 bases. There are 14 residues in the CDR3. Per germline, CDR1 MDHEN and CDR2 SYDVKM. V gave up 7 bases and J gave up 6 bases; unmatched junction bases: 10. This chain's CDR3 is CASIRVGQGGEQYF. The CDR3 DNA reads TGTGCCAGCATTAGGGTGGGACAGGGAGGCGAGCAGTACTTC.